A single T cell receptor (beta chain) is shown here with its context. The data belong to a study of blood T cell repertoires in COVID-19. On the study more broadly: Whether acute or convalescent, the COVID-19 samples came from the United States, Italy and Spain. From T cells, B-cell-depleted T cells, or PBMCs came the material, which was cDNA or gDNA.

Original data processing: Reference gene primer amplification in the assay estimated nucleated cell counts. Only in-frame clones appear in the TCRdb table, and some are missing; sequencing was by immunoSEQ multiplex PCR. V and J calls and clone size are given by that table; D and trimming were obtained from the DNA. The data contain about 210,000 clones, about 85% of them seen just once; the ten biggest clones take up roughly 0.7%. V lost 4 bases to trimming and J lost 4 bases, with 22 bases between them. This CDR3 region has 17 residues. The germline V gene has CDR1 SGHDN and CDR2 FVKESK. V gene TRBV14 combines with J gene TRBJ1-2; D ambiguous. This sequence originates from a man between 35 and 55 years old with acute or convalescent COVID-19. Sequencing input: peripheral blood. The CDR3 reads CASSPPNLLFTSYGYTF. The CDR3 DNA follows: TGTGCCAGCAGCCCTCCTAACTTACTGTTCACTAGCTATGGCTACACCTTC.